This passage covers 9 T cell receptor beta chains from one sample sequenced in a study of identical twins. TCRdb recomputed calls from the 5' RACE reads with MiXCR, one row per CDR3 protein. Found here are roughly 1,500,000 distinct CDR3 sequences, less than 35% of them singletons; the top ten hold about 0.3%. Sequenced sample: cord blood. The receptors shown here come from a newborn girl in good health.

The CDR3 reads CASRQETGTNEKLFF. The DNA for the CDR3 is TGTGCCAGCAGGCAGGAGACAGGGACTAATGAAAAACTGTTTTTT. The chain is built from TRBV4-2 and TRBJ1-4, with 7 nucleotides matching TRBD1. There are 15 residues in the CDR3. Germline V gene sequence: CDR1 LGHNA, CDR2 YNFKEQ. After removal of 6 bases from V and 2 bases from J, the junction contained 6 bases not matched to a gene.

The CDR3 here is CASRGMENTIYF. The CDR3 DNA reads TGTGCCAGCAGGGGGATGGAAAACACCATATATTTT. The genes are TRBV6-1 and TRBJ1-3; no clear D. The CDR3 runs 12 residues. V was trimmed by 6 bases and J by 6 bases, leaving 9 bases between them. From germline, CDR1 is MNHNS and CDR2 SASEGT.

The rearrangement uses TRBV11-2 and TRBJ2-1; D may correspond to TRBD1 or TRBD2 (5 bases each). Deletions cut 4 bases from V and 4 bases from J, with 17 bases between. Germline lookup yields CDR1 SGHAT and CDR2 FQNNGV. The CDR3 totals 16 residues. The CDR3, as DNA: TGTGCCAGCAGCTCGTACGGGGTAGGGGTTTACAATGAGCAGTTCTTC. Translating it yields CASSSYGVGVYNEQFF.

This clonotype was recorded at least ten times. The chain carries TRBV28 and TRBJ2-7; 9 positions match TRBD1. CDR1 is MDHEN and CDR2 is SYDVKM in the germline V gene. With 10 bases clipped from V and 2 bases from J, the junction kept 3 bases outside the gene matches. The length of the CDR3 is 12 residues. CDR3 in DNA: TGTGCCACCACAGGGGGCACCTACGAGCAGTACTTC. Translating it yields CATTGGTYEQYF.

This clonotype occurred many times. CDR3 DNA sequence: TGTGCCAGCAAAATGGACAGGGCCCACTATGGCTACACCTTC. It translates to CASKMDRAHYGYTF. The chain is built from TRBV6-6 and TRBJ1-2; 8 positions agree with TRBD1. V lost 7 bases and J lost 3; bases outside the gene matches: 7. The germline CDR1 and CDR2 sequences are MNHNY and SVGAGI (reference sequence). The CDR3 runs 14 residues.

This clonotype was seen only a few times. The chain combines TRBV20-1 with TRBJ2-7, with D unclear. The CDR3 runs to 12 residues. Germline V gene data show CDR1 as DFQATT and CDR2 as SNEGSKA (reference sequence). V lost 1 base and J lost 2, with 6 bases in between. This CDR3 is CSARAYPYEQYF. CDR3 bases: TGCAGTGCTAGAGCCTACCCCTACGAGCAGTACTTC.

The rearrangement links TRBV5-1 to TRBJ1-2, with a possible D match to TRBD1 (5 bases). Germline CDR1 SGHRS, CDR2 YFSETQ. This CDR3 has 14 residues. The germline V and J ends were trimmed by 0 bases and 6 bases, with 12 bases remaining between them. CDR3 region: CASSLVQGKDGYTF. The DNA for the CDR3 is TGCGCCAGCAGCTTGGTGCAGGGAAAGGATGGCTACACCTTC. The whole variable domain, filled in from reference TRBV5-1 and TRBJ1-2, reads KAGVTQTPRYLIKTRGQQVTLSCSPISGHRSVSWYQQTPGQGLQFLFEYFSETQRNKGNFPGRFSGRQFSNSRSEMNVSTLELGDSALYLCASSLVQGKDGYTFGSGTRLTVV.

In this sample, this clonotype turned up a few times. The CDR3 loop is CASLSNRGLNYGYTF. In nucleotides, the CDR3 is TGCGCCAGCCTTAGTAATAGGGGTCTTAACTATGGCTACACCTTC. This chain joins TRBV10-2 and TRBJ1-2; a possible D gene is TRBD1 (5 bases). V lost 8 bases to trimming and J lost 1 base, with 17 bases between them. The CDR3 is made up of 15 amino acids. Germline V gene sequence: CDR1 WSHSY, CDR2 SAAADI.

The rearrangement links TRBV4-1 to TRBJ1-1; tentatively, D is TRBD1 (5 bases). V shed 1 base and J shed 11 bases, with 17 bases lying between them. CDR3 length: 14 residues. Looked up from germline, CDR1 is MGHRA and CDR2 is YSYEKL. CDR3 residues: CASSQGEQGGYAFF. Here the CDR3 DNA reads TGCGCCAGCAGCCAAGGAGAGCAGGGAGGGTATGCTTTCTTT.